These T cell receptor beta chains were read from a single sample in a study of T cell changes during pregnancy in multiple sclerosis. Generated by immunoSEQ multiplex PCR, the TCRdb table keeps only in-frame clones and is missing some. Of 70,000 to 100,000 clones detected, 80% to 95% appear once; the ten largest clones hold 4.3%. The sequencing here drew on peripheral blood, taken in the first trimester of pregnancy. Source of these receptors: a female donor with multiple sclerosis, enrolled in a pregnancy study. Each CDR3 is given with its conserved first and last residue. Fields, in order: clone size, V gene, D gene, J gene, CDR3 protein, CDR3 DNA. D genes are given only for firm matches. The size entry is marked missing in some rows and otherwise reads once, few, many or a size class.

.	TRBV9	.	TRBJ2-3	CASSTGRLADTQYF	TGTGCCAGCAGCACAGGGAGATTGGCAGATACGCAGTATTTT
.	TRBV30	.	TRBJ1-1	CAWNRNRDTEAFF	TGTGCCTGGAATAGAAACAGGGACACTGAAGCTTTCTTT
.	TRBV6-6	TRBD2	TRBJ2-1	CASSWRGGLNEQFF	TGTGCCAGCAGTTGGCGGGGGGGCCTCAATGAGCAGTTCTTC
.	TRBV5-4	.	TRBJ1-4	CASSSRGDEKLFF	TGTGCCAGCAGCTCCCGAGGTGACGAAAAACTGTTTTTT
.	TRBV7-9	TRBD1	TRBJ2-7	CASSEPPGTGPPNEQYF	TGTGCCAGCAGCGAGCCGCCCGGGACAGGGCCTCCCAACGAGCAGTACTTC
.	TRBV14	.	TRBJ1-1	CASSQYDSLEAFF	TGTGCCAGCAGCCAGTACGACAGCCTTGAAGCTTTCTTT
.	TRBV4-2	TRBD2	TRBJ2-1	CASSQAASGGGMEFF	TGTGCCAGCAGCCAAGCGGCTAGCGGGGGCGGAATGGAGTTCTTC
.	TRBV6-5	.	TRBJ1-4	CASSYSGGPTNEKLFF	TGTGCCAGCAGTTACTCGGGGGGGCCTACTAATGAAAAACTGTTTTTT
few	TRBV7-9	TRBD1	TRBJ1-4	CASRDSRNEKLFF	TGTGCCAGCCGGGACAGCCGTAATGAAAAACTGTTTTTT
.	TRBV6-5	.	TRBJ2-3	CASSYRSGTTDTQYF	TGTGCCAGCAGTTACCGGAGCGGAACCACAGATACGCAGTATTTT
.	TRBV7-6	.	TRBJ1-2	CASSPDPAIGYTF	TGTGCCAGCAGTCCAGATCCAGCGATAGGCTACACCTTC
once	TRBV2	TRBD1	TRBJ1-5	CASSGGQGSNQPQHF	TGTGCCAGCAGTGGGGGACAGGGGAGCAATCAGCCCCAGCATTTT
.	TRBV28	.	TRBJ1-6	CASSSGVGGPPLHF	TGTGCCAGCAGTTCAGGGGTGGGGGGGCCACCCCTCCACTTT
.	TRBV15	.	TRBJ1-6	CATSWENSPLHF	TGTGCCACCAGTTGGGAGAATTCACCCCTCCACTTT
.	TRBV19	TRBD2	TRBJ2-1	CASRHLAGGINEQFF	TGTGCCAGTCGACACCTAGCGGGGGGCATCAATGAGCAGTTCTTC
.	TRBV6-1	TRBD1	TRBJ2-7	CASEDRVSYEQYF	TGTGCCAGCGAGGACAGGGTCTCCTACGAGCAGTACTTC
.	TRBV7-2	.	TRBJ2-2	CASSLPPGVAGELFF	TGTGCCAGCAGCCTTCCCCCAGGGGTGGCCGGGGAGCTGTTTTTT
.	TRBV12-5	TRBD1	TRBJ2-5	CASGLGEEGTGQETQYF	TGTGCTAGTGGTTTGGGGGAAGAGGGGACAGGTCAAGAGACCCAGTACTTC
.	TRBV30	TRBD2	TRBJ2-7	CAWTGGGDYEQYF	TGTGCCTGGACAGGCGGGGGGGATTACGAGCAGTACTTC
.	TRBV5-6	.	TRBJ1-1	CASSFGTVDTEAFF	TGTGCCAGCAGCTTTGGCACAGTGGACACTGAAGCTTTCTTT
.	TRBV6-5	.	TRBJ1-2	CASSYATGKGGGYTF	TGTGCCAGCAGTTACGCCACAGGGAAGGGCGGCGGCTACACCTTC
.	TRBV5-4	TRBD2	TRBJ2-1	CATERGAIFGNEQFF	TGTGCCACAGAGCGGGGGGCTATATTCGGGAATGAGCAGTTCTTC